This TCR beta chain comes out of a study of blood T cell repertoires in COVID-19. Study-wide background: Acute-phase and convalescent COVID-19 samples originated in the United States, Italy and Spain. From T cells, B-cell-depleted T cells, or PBMCs came the material, which was cDNA or gDNA.

The CDR3 has 14 amino acids. Germline V gives CDR1 MNHEY, CDR2 SVGAGI. Trimming removed 7 bases from V and 2 bases from J; junction bases left unmatched: 4. Measured with immunoSEQ multiplex PCR; TCRdb has only the in-frame clones, and not every one. The table lists over 300,000 clones, 85% to 90% of them singletons. This TCR derives from a man in his late teens or twenties with active or convalescent COVID-19. The chain combines TRBV6-5 with TRBJ1-5; 8 bases line up with TRBD1. Sequenced input: peripheral blood. The CDR3 region has the DNA TGTGCCAGCACCGAACAGGGGGGCAATCAGCCCCAGCATTTT. Encoded protein: CASTEQGGNQPQHF.